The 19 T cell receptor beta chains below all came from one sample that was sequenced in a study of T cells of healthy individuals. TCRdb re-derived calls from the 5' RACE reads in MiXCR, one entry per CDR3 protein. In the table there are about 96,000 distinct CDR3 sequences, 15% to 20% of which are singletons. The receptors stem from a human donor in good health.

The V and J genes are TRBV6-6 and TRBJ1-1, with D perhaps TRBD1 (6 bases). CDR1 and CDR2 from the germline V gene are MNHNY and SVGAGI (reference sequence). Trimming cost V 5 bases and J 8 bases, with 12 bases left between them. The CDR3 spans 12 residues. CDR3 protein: CASSPPGQEAFF. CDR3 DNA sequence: TGTGCCAGCAGTCCACCCGGACAGGAAGCTTTCTTT.

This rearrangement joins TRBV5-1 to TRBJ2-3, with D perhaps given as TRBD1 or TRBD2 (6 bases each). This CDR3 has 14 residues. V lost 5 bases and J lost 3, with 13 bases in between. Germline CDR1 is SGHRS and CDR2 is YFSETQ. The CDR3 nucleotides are TGCGCCAGCAGGGGCCAGGGGACTACAGATACGCAGTATTTT. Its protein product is CASRGQGTTDTQYF.

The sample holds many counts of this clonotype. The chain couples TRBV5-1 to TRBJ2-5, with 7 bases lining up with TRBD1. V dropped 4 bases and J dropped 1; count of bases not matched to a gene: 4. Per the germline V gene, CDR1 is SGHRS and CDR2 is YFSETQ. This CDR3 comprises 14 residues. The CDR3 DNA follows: TGCGCCAGCAGCCCGGGACAGTTCCAAGAGACCCAGTACTTC. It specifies CASSPGQFQETQYF.

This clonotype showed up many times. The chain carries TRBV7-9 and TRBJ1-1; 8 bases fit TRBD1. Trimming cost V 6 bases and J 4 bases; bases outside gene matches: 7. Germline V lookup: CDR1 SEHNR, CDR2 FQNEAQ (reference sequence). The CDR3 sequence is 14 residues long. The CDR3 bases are TGTGCCAGCAGTCAACAGGGGGATCCCACTGAAGCTTTCTTT. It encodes CASSQQGDPTEAFF.

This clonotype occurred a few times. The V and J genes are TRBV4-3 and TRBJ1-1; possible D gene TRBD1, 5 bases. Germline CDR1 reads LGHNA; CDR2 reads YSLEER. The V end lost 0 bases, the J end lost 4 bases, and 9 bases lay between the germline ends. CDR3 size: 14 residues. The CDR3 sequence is CASSQEWDFTEAFF. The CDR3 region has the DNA TGCGCCAGCAGCCAAGAGTGGGACTTCACTGAAGCTTTCTTT.

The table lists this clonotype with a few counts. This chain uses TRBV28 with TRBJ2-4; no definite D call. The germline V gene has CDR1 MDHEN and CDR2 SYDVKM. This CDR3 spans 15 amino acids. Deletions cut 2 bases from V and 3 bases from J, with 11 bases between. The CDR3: CASSLVGYVKNIQYF. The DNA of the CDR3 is TGTGCCAGCAGTTTAGTGGGTTACGTCAAAAACATTCAGTACTTC.

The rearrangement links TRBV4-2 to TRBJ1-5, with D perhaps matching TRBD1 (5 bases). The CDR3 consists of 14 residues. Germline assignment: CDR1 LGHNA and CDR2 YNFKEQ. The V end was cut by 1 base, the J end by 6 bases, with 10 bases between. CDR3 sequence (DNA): TGTGCCAGCAGCCAAGGGAGGGGTGCTCAGCCCCAGCATTTT. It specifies CASSQGRGAQPQHF.

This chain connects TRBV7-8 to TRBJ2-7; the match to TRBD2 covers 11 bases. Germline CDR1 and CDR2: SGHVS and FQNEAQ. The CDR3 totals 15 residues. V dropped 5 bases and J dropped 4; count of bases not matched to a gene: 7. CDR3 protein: CASSAGLAAMYEQYF. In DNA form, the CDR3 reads TGTGCCAGCAGCGCGGGACTAGCGGCCATGTACGAGCAGTACTTC.

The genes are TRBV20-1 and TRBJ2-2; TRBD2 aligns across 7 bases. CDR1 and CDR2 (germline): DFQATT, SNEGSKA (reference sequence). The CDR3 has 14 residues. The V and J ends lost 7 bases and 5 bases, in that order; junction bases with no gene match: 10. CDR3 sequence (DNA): TGCAGTGTCAACGCGGGAGTGGATACCGGGGAGCTGTTTTTT. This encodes CSVNAGVDTGELFF.

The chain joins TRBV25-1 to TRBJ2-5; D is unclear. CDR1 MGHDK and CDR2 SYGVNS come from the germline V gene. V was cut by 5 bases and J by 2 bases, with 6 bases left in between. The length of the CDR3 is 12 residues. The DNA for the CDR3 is TGTGCCAGCAGTAGTTGGCAAGAGACCCAGTACTTC. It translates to CASSSWQETQYF.

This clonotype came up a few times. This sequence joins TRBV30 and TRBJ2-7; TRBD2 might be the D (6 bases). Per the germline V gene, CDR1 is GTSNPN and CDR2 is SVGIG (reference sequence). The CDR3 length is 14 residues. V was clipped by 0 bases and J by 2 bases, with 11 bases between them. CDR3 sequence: CAWSVPQRAYEQYF. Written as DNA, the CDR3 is TGTGCCTGGAGTGTACCCCAGCGGGCCTACGAGCAGTACTTC.

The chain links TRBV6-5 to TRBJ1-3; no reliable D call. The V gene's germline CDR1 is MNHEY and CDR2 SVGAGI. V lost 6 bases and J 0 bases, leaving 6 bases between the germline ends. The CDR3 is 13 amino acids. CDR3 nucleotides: TGTGCCAGCAGCCTGCTCTCTGGAAACACCATATATTTT. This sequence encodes CASSLLSGNTIYF.

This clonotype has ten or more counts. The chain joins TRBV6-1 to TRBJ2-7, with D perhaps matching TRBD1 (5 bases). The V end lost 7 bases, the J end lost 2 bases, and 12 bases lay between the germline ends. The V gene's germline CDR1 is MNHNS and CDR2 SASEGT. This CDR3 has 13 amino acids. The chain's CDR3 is CASKAGPPYEQYF. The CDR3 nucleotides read TGTGCCAGCAAGGCAGGGCCCCCCTACGAGCAGTACTTC.

The CDR3, as DNA: TGCGCCAGCAGCTCCGTGACAGGGGACGGTGGCTACACCTTC. Amino acid sequence: CASSSVTGDGGYTF. The chain links TRBV5-1 to TRBJ1-2, with 8 positions matching TRBD1. V lost 3 bases and J lost 7; bases outside the gene matches: 8. The CDR3 extends over 14 amino acids. From germline, CDR1 is SGHRS and CDR2 YFSETQ.

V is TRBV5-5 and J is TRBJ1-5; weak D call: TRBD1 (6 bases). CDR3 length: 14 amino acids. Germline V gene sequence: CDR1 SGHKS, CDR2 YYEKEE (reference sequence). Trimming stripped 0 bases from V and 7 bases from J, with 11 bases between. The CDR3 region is CASSLVGAEQPQHF. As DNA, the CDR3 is TGTGCCAGCAGCTTGGTGGGGGCGGAGCAGCCCCAGCATTTT.

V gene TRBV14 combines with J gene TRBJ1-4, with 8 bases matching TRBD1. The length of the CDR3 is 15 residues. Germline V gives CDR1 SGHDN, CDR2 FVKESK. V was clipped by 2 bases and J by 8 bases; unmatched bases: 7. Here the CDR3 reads CASSQIDRGGEKLFF. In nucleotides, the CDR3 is TGTGCCAGCAGCCAAATTGACAGGGGTGGGGAAAAACTGTTTTTT.

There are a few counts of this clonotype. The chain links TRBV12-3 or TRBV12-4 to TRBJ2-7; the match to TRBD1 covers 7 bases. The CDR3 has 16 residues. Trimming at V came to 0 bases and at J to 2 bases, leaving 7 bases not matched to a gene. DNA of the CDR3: TGTGCCAGCAGTTTAGCGCTAAGGGACAGAGCCTACGAGCAGTACTTC. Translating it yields CASSLALRDRAYEQYF.

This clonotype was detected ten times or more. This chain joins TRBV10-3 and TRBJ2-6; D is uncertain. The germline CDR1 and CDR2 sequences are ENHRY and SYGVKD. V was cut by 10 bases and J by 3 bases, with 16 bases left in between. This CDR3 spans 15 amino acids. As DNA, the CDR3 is TGTGCCACCTACTCCGGAAATCATGGGGCCAACGTCCTGACTTTC. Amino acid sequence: CATYSGNHGANVLTF.

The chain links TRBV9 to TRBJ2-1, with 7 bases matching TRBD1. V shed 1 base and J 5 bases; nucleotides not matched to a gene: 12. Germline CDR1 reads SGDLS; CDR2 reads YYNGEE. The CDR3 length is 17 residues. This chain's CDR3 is CASSVYSIGQANNEQFF. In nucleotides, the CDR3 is TGTGCCAGCAGCGTATATTCGATAGGACAGGCTAACAATGAGCAGTTCTTC.